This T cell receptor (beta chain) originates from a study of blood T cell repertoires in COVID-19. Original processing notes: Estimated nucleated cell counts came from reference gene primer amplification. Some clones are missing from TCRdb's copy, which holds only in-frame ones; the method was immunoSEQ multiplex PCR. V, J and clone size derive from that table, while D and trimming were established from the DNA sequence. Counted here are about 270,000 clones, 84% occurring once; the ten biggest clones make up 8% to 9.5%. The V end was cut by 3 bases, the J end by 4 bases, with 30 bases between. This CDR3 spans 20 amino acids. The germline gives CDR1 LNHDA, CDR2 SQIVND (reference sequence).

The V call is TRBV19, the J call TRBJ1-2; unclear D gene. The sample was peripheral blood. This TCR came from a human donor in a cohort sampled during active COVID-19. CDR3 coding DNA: TGTGCCAGTAGTATCACCCAAGGTCGTATTGGCAGGTCCTCCGGCTATGGCTACACCTTC. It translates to CASSITQGRIGRSSGYGYTF.